A single sample gave rise to the 30 T cell receptor beta chains below, sequenced in a study of blood T cell repertoires in COVID-19. Sequenced by immunoSEQ multiplex PCR; TCRdb stores in-frame clones only, minus some. The sample has around 240,000 clones, roughly 86% seen once; the top ten hold 3%. Sequences were obtained from peripheral blood. Receptors were obtained from a woman aged 25 to 39 who had recovered from COVID-19.

CDR3 protein: CASSPSMGEKLFF. CDR3 nucleotide sequence: TGTGCCAGCAGCCCCAGTATGGGCGAAAAACTGTTTTTT. The gene calls are TRBV7-9 and TRBJ1-4; D unclear. Germline lookup yields CDR1 SEHNR and CDR2 FQNEAQ (reference sequence). The CDR3 is made up of 13 amino acids. With 5 bases removed from V and 8 bases from J, the gap between germline ends came to 12 bases.

The chain couples TRBV10-3 to TRBJ2-3, with D tentatively TRBD1 (5 bases). Germline V gene sequence: CDR1 ENHRY, CDR2 SYGVKD. Trimming shortened V by 9 bases and J by 2 bases, and 9 bases separated the two germline ends. This CDR3 contains 12 residues. The CDR3 nucleotides read TGTGCCATTCGACAGAACACAGATACGCAGTATTTT. It specifies CAIRQNTDTQYF.

The chain employs TRBV7-6 and TRBJ2-1, with 8 bases identical to TRBD1. Germline-derived CDR1 and CDR2 are SGHVS and FNYEAQ. This CDR3 has 14 residues. V was pared by 5 bases and J by 5 bases, with 5 bases of the junction left unmatched. The CDR3 DNA sequence: TGTGCCAGCAGCACCTCACAGGGGGACAATGAGCAGTTCTTC. The encoded protein is CASSTSQGDNEQFF.

This clone has just one count. The chain links TRBV4-1 to TRBJ1-2; the D is unclear. The V gene's germline CDR1 is MGHRA and CDR2 YSYEKL. Trimming removed 1 base at V and 0 bases at J, with 9 bases between. This CDR3 has 15 residues. CDR3 sequence reads: CASSQGQAANYGYTF. For the CDR3, the DNA is TGCGCCAGCAGCCAAGGGCAGGCCGCTAACTATGGCTACACCTTC.

This rearrangement joins TRBV4-3 to TRBJ1-4; 7 bases match TRBD1. Germline V gene lookup returns CDR1 LGHNA and CDR2 YSLEER. This CDR3 is 14 amino acids long. The ends lost 4 bases at V and 8 bases at J; junction bases unmatched: 7. This CDR3 reads CASSLRQGKEKLFF. Written as DNA, the CDR3 is TGCGCCAGCAGCCTGAGACAGGGAAAAGAAAAACTGTTTTTT.

This clone was seen once. The chain recombines TRBV7-3 with TRBJ2-3, with D perhaps matching TRBD2 (6 bases). The CDR3 contains 14 residues. Trimming cost V 5 bases and J 4 bases, with 13 bases left between them. Germline CDR1 and CDR2: SGHTA and FQGTGA. The CDR3 reads CASSRGMGADTQYF. In nucleotides, the CDR3 is TGTGCCAGCAGCCGCGGGATGGGGGCAGATACGCAGTATTTT.

This clone has more than one count but fewer than ten. The gene calls are TRBV5-1 and TRBJ1-3, with 7 bases lining up with TRBD1. The CDR3 extends over 17 amino acids. J was trimmed by 2 bases and V by 1 base; bases with no gene match: 9. CDR1 SGHRS and CDR2 YFSETQ come from the germline V gene. The CDR3 loop is CASSLYGTAKAGNTIYF. The DNA for the CDR3 is TGCGCCAGCAGCTTGTATGGGACAGCCAAGGCTGGAAACACCATATATTTT.

This chain joins TRBV9 and TRBJ1-1; D is undetermined. This CDR3 comprises 12 residues. V was shortened by 0 bases and J by 7 bases, with 7 bases between the two germline ends. The germline V gene encodes CDR1 SGDLS and CDR2 YYNGEE. This CDR3 reads CASSVDGDEAFF. DNA for the CDR3: TGTGCCAGCAGCGTAGATGGAGATGAAGCTTTCTTT.

This rearrangement joins TRBV5-1 to TRBJ2-7, with TRBD2 matching over 13 bases. The germline V gene encodes CDR1 SGHRS and CDR2 YFSETQ. V trimming: 0 bases; J trimming: 6 bases; junction bases outside the gene matches: 21. The CDR3 totals 21 residues. The CDR3 sequence is CASSLAGRLAGGARAIAEQYF. CDR3 in DNA: TGCGCCAGCAGCTTGGCCGGAAGACTAGCGGGGGGCGCTCGGGCGATCGCCGAGCAGTACTTC.

This rearrangement joins TRBV6-6 to TRBJ2-1; weak D call: TRBD2 (5 bases). Germline V CDR1 and CDR2: MNHNY, SVGAGI (reference sequence). V lost 11 bases to trimming and J lost 5 bases, with 19 bases between them. This CDR3 contains 14 residues. CDR3 bases: TGTGCCGCATCAACTAGTTCGTTGGACAATGAGCAGTTCTTC. Translated: CAASTSSLDNEQFF.

V gene TRBV7-3 combines with J gene TRBJ1-1; possibly TRBD1 for D (6 bases). V was clipped by 5 bases and J by 7 bases, with 17 bases between them. In germline, CDR1 is SGHTA, CDR2 FQGTGA. The CDR3 is 14 residues long. CDR3 sequence reads: CASSLDRFNGEAFF. Written as DNA, the CDR3 is TGTGCCAGCAGCCTCGACAGGTTCAATGGTGAAGCTTTCTTT.

The chain combines TRBV5-5 with TRBJ2-2; a weak D match, TRBD2 (6 bases). Trimming cost V 4 bases and J 4 bases, with 17 bases left between them. This CDR3 comprises 16 residues. Germline values: CDR1 SGHKS, CDR2 YYEKEE (reference sequence). CDR3: CASSRIPSDLTGELFF. The CDR3 DNA sequence: TGTGCCAGCAGCCGAATCCCTAGCGATCTCACCGGGGAGCTGTTTTTT.

This clone has only one observation. The chain joins TRBV7-9 to TRBJ1-6; TRBD1 aligns across 9 bases. The CDR3 is 16 residues long. Trimming cost V 3 bases and J 6 bases; bases outside gene matches: 6. CDR1 and CDR2 from the germline V gene are SEHNR and FQNEAQ (reference sequence). The CDR3 loop reads CASSFLRDRVNSPLHF. The CDR3 DNA follows: TGTGCCAGCAGCTTCCTCCGGGACAGGGTTAATTCACCCCTCCACTTT.

This rearrangement joins TRBV27 to TRBJ2-3, with D hard to call. V lost 5 bases and J lost 5, with 5 bases in between. The CDR3 loop spans 11 amino acids. Germline loops: CDR1 MNHEY, CDR2 SMNVEV (reference sequence). CDR3 nucleotides: TGTGCCAGCAGTCTCGGAGATACGCAGTATTTT. Translating gives CASSLGDTQYF.

Comment on this clone: Other DNA sequences from this sample encode an identical CDR3 as well. V usage is TRBV9 and J usage is TRBJ1-1; D is undetermined. Germline V gives CDR1 SGDLS, CDR2 YYNGEE. Trimming stripped 0 bases from V and 2 bases from J, with 8 bases between. The CDR3 runs to 14 residues. CDR3 protein: CASSVDPVNTEAFF. In nucleotides, the CDR3 is TGTGCCAGCAGCGTAGATCCGGTTAACACTGAAGCTTTCTTT.

The genes are TRBV7-9 and TRBJ2-3, with D perhaps matching TRBD1 (5 bases). V was cut by 5 bases and J by 5 bases, with 14 bases left in between. The CDR3 runs 14 residues. Germline V gene data show CDR1 as SEHNR and CDR2 as FQNEAQ (reference sequence). Here the CDR3 reads CASSPDKRRDTQYF. The DNA of the CDR3 is TGTGCCAGCAGCCCGGACAAACGGAGAGATACGCAGTATTTT. Full variable domain (remainder filled in from reference TRBV7-9 and TRBJ2-3): DTGVSQNPRHKITKRGQNVTFRCDPISEHNRLYWYRQTLGQGPEFLTYFQNEAQLEKSRLLSDRFSAERPKGSFSTLEIQRTEQGDSAMYLCASSPDKRRDTQYFGPGTRLTVL.

The gene calls are TRBV5-1 and TRBJ2-1, with 8 nucleotides matching TRBD2. The germline V gene encodes CDR1 SGHRS and CDR2 YFSETQ. After removal of 0 bases from V and 3 bases from J, the junction contained 5 bases not matched to a gene. The CDR3 totals 16 residues. Here the CDR3 reads CASSLAAGGGYNEQFF. CDR3 nucleotide sequence: TGCGCCAGCAGCTTGGCCGCGGGGGGCGGCTACAATGAGCAGTTCTTC.

The chain has TRBV18 and TRBJ2-7; no clear D. The V end lost 5 bases, the J end lost 0 bases, and 5 bases lay between the germline ends. The CDR3 loop spans 12 amino acids. Germline V gene data show CDR1 as KGHSH and CDR2 as LQKENI. The CDR3, as DNA: TGTGCCAGCTCATCGAGCTCCTACGAGCAGTACTTC. Encoded protein: CASSSSSYEQYF.

This clone turned up a few times. The CDR3 coding sequence is TGCGCCAGCAGCCAAATACTAGCTGTAGGGGGCTACACCTTC. Translated, it gives CASSQILAVGGYTF. The chain couples TRBV4-3 to TRBJ1-2; D remains ambiguous. The CDR3 extends over 14 amino acids. Trimming pared 2 bases from V and 8 bases from J, leaving 15 bases between. Germline V gene data show CDR1 as LGHNA and CDR2 as YSLEER.

The gene calls are TRBV20-1 and TRBJ1-2; D is possibly TRBD1 (5 bases). V gave up 7 bases and J gave up 3 bases, with 9 bases separating them. Germline-derived CDR1 and CDR2 are DFQATT and SNEGSKA (reference sequence). This CDR3 contains 11 residues. CDR3 sequence: CSVPGDYGYTF. DNA of the CDR3: TGCAGTGTCCCGGGGGACTATGGCTACACCTTC.

This chain links TRBV6-6 with TRBJ2-3; the match to TRBD2 covers 9 bases. CDR1 and CDR2 (germline): MNHNY, SVGAGI (reference sequence). This CDR3 is built from 16 residues. Trimming at V came to 5 bases and at J to 1 base, leaving 7 bases not matched to a gene. The CDR3: CASSPAGGRGTDTQYF. DNA of the CDR3: TGTGCCAGCAGTCCCGCGGGGGGGCGAGGCACAGATACGCAGTATTTT.

The chain joins TRBV11-1 to TRBJ1-1, with D possibly TRBD1 on 5 matching bases. The V end lost 1 base, the J end lost 5 bases, and 8 bases lay between the germline ends. Germline V lookup: CDR1 SGHAT, CDR2 FQDESV (reference sequence). The CDR3 spans 13 residues. The CDR3 reads CASSLGRGTEAFF. Here the CDR3 DNA reads TGTGCCAGCAGCTTAGGTAGGGGTACTGAAGCTTTCTTT.

The chain carries TRBV7-3 and TRBJ2-6, with 10 nucleotides matching TRBD1. The CDR3 has 16 amino acids. The germline V gene encodes CDR1 SGHTA and CDR2 FQGTGA. After removal of 5 bases from V and 2 bases from J, the junction contained 3 bases not matched to a gene. As DNA, the CDR3 is TGTGCCAGCAGCCAGACAGGGGGCGCTGGGGCCAACGTCCTGACTTTC. Encoded protein: CASSQTGGAGANVLTF. The full variable domain, its missing parts supplied by reference TRBV7-3 and TRBJ2-6, is GAGVSQTPSNKVTEKGKYVELRCDPISGHTALYWYRQSLGQGPEFLIYFQGTGAADDSGLPNDRFFAVRPEGSVSTLKIQRTERGDSAVYLCASSQTGGAGANVLTFGAGSRLTVL.

The J gene is TRBJ2-7, the V gene TRBV5-4; 7 bases map to TRBD2. Germline loops: CDR1 SGHNT, CDR2 YYREEE (reference sequence). The CDR3 extends over 17 amino acids. Unmatched junction bases numbered 9, after V lost 0 bases and J lost 0 bases. The DNA of the CDR3 is TGTGCCAGCAGCTTGGGGGGGAGCGGGGCGACCTCCTACGAGCAGTACTTC. The encoded protein is CASSLGGSGATSYEQYF.

The rearrangement links TRBV4-3 to TRBJ2-7, with D tentatively TRBD1 (6 bases). Germline V gene lookup returns CDR1 LGHNA and CDR2 YSLEER. The CDR3 is 13 residues long. V was cut by 1 base and J by 5 bases, with 9 bases left in between. CDR3 region: CASSQVQGHEQYF. Here the CDR3 DNA reads TGCGCCAGCAGCCAAGTACAGGGCCACGAGCAGTACTTC.

This chain uses TRBV7-8 with TRBJ1-6; the match to TRBD1 covers 9 bases. Germline CDR1 is SGHVS and CDR2 is FQNEAQ. The CDR3 runs 14 residues. With 5 bases clipped from V and 7 bases from J, the junction kept 3 bases outside the gene matches. The CDR3, as DNA: TGTGCCAGCAGCCCGGGACAGGGAAATTCACCCCTCCACTTT. The encoded protein is CASSPGQGNSPLHF.

CDR3 sequence: CASSLGREEPLHF. Written as DNA, the CDR3 is TGCGCCAGCAGCTTGGGGAGAGAGGAACCCCTCCACTTT. The rearrangement joins TRBV5-1 to TRBJ1-6; D is unresolved. The germline V gene has CDR1 SGHRS and CDR2 YFSETQ. Trimming took 0 bases from V and 12 from J, leaving 10 bases between them. There are 13 residues in the CDR3.

This clone has just one count. V is TRBV4-2 and J is TRBJ2-5; 8 bases are a match to TRBD2. Germline CDR1 and CDR2: LGHNA and YNFKEQ. V was pared by 0 bases and J by 4 bases, with 7 bases of the junction left unmatched. This CDR3 spans 16 amino acids. The CDR3 region has the DNA TGTGCCAGCAGCCAAGATTTCGGGACTAGTTTAGAGACCCAGTACTTC. It translates to CASSQDFGTSLETQYF.

The chain is built from TRBV4-2 and TRBJ1-4, with 7 nucleotides matching TRBD1. With V trimmed by 1 base and J by 6 bases, 8 bases remained unmatched. The CDR3 is 16 amino acids. Germline lookup yields CDR1 LGHNA and CDR2 YNFKEQ. The CDR3 reads CASSQGTRDSYEKLFF. The CDR3 coding sequence is TGTGCCAGCAGCCAAGGAACCCGGGACAGCTATGAAAAACTGTTTTTT.

The genes are TRBV2 and TRBJ2-5; D is unresolved. V was pared by 3 bases and J by 2 bases, with 7 bases between. Germline V gene sequence: CDR1 SNHLY, CDR2 FYNNEI. CDR3 size: 13 residues. CDR3 region: CASSEWQQETQYF. DNA of the CDR3: TGTGCCAGCAGTGAGTGGCAGCAAGAGACCCAGTACTTC.